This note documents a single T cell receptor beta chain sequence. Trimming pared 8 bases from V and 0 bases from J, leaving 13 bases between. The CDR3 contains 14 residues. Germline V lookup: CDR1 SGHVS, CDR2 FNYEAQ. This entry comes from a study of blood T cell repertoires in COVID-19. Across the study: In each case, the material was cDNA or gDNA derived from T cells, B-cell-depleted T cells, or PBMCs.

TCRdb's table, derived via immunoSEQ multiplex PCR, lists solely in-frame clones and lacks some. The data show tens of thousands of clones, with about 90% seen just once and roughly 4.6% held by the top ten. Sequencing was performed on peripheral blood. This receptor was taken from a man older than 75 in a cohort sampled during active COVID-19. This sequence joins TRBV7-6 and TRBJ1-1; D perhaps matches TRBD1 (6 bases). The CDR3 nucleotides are TGTGCCAGCGGCTCCTACAGGGTGAACACTGAAGCTTTCTTT. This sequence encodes CASGSYRVNTEAFF.